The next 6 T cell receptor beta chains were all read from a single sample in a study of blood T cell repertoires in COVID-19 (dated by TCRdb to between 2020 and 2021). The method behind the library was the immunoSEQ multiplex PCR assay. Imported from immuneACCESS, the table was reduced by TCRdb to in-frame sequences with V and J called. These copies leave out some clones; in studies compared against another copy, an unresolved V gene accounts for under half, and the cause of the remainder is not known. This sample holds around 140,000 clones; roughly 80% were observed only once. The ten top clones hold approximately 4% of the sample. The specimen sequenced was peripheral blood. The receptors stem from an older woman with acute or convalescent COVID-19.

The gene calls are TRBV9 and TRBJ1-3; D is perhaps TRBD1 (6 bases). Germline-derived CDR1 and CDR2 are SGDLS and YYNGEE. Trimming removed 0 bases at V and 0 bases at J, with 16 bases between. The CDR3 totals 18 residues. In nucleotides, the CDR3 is TGTGCCAGCAGCGTAGAGCCGAGGTCAGGGGCCTCTGGAAACACCATATATTTT. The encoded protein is CASSVEPRSGASGNTIYF.

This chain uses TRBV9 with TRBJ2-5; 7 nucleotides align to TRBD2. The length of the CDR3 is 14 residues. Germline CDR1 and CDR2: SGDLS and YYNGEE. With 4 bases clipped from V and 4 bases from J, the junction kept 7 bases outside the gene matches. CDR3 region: CASSPRAGRETQYF. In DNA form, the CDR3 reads TGTGCCAGCAGCCCCCGAGCGGGACGAGAGACCCAGTACTTC.

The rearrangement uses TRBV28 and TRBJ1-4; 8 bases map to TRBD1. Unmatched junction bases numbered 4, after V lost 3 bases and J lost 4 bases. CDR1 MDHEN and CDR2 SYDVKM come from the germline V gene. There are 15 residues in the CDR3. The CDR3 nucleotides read TGTGCCAGCAGTTTTACAGGGGGTTTTAATGAAAAACTGTTTTTT. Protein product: CASSFTGGFNEKLFF. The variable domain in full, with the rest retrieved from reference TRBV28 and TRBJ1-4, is DVKVTQSSRYLVKRTGEKVFLECVQDMDHENMFWYRQDPGLGLRLIYFSYDVKMKEKGDIPEGYSVSREKKERFSLILESASTNQTSMYLCASSFTGGFNEKLFFGSGTQLSVL.

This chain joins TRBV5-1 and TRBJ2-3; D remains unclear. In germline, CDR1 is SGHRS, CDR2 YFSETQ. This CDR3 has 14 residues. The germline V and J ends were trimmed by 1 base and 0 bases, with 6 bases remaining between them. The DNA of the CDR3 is TGCGCCAGCAGCTTGTCGACAAGCACAGATACGCAGTATTTT. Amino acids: CASSLSTSTDTQYF.

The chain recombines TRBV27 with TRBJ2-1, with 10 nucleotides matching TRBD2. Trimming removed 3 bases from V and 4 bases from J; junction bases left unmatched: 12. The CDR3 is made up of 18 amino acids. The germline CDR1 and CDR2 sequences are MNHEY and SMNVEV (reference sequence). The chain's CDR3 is CASSFSSGSGGAYNEQFF. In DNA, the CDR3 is TGTGCCAGCAGTTTCTCTAGCGGGAGTGGGGGGGCATACAATGAGCAGTTCTTC.

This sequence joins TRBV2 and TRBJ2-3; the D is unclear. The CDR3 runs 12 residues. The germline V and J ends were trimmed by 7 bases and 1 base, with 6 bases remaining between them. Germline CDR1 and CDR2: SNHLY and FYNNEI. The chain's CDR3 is CASTSGTDTQYF. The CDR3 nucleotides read TGTGCCAGCACCTCAGGCACAGATACGCAGTATTTT.